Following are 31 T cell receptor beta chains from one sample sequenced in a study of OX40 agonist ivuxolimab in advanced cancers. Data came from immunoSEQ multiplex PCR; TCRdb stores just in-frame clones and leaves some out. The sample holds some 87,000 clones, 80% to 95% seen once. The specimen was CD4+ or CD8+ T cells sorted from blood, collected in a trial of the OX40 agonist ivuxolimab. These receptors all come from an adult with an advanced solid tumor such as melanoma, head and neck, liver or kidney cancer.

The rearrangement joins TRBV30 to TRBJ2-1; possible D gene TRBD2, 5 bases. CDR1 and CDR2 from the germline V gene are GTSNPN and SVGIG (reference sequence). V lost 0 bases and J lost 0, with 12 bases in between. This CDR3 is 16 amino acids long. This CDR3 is CAWSVQRPRSYNEQFF. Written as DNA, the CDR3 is TGTGCCTGGAGTGTGCAGCGGCCGCGCTCCTACAATGAGCAGTTCTTC.

CDR3 residues: CASSLDGGRLRNEQFF. The DNA for the CDR3 is TGTGCCAGCAGCTTAGATGGCGGGAGGTTGCGGAATGAGCAGTTCTTC. The J gene is TRBJ2-1, the V gene TRBV7-9; 8 nucleotides agree with TRBD2. This CDR3 has 16 residues. The germline V gene encodes CDR1 SEHNR and CDR2 FQNEAQ (reference sequence). V shed 1 base and J 7 bases; nucleotides not matched to a gene: 9.

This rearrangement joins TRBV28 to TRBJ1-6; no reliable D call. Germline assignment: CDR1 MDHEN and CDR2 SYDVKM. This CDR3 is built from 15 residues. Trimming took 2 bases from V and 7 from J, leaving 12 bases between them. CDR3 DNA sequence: TGTGCCAGCAGTTTACGGCAAGCAATAAATTCACCCCTCCACTTT. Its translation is CASSLRQAINSPLHF.

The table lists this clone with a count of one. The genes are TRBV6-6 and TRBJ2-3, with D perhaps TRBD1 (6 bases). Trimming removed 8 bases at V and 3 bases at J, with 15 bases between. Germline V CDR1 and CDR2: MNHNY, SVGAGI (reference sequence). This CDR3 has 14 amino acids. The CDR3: CASGSLRGTDTQYF. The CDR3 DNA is TGTGCCAGCGGATCCCTCAGGGGTACAGATACGCAGTATTTT.

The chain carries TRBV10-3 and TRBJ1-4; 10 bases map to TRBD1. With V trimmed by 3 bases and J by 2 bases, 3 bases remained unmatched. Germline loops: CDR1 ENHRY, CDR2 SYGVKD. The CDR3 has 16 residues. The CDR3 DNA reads TGTGCCATCAGTGACTCGACAGGGGGCACTAATGAAAAACTGTTTTTT. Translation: CAISDSTGGTNEKLFF.

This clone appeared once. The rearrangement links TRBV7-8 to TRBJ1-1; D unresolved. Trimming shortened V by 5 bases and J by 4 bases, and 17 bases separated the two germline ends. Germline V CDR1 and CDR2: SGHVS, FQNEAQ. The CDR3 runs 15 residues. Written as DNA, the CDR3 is TGTGCCAGCAGCAACGGGCGAAGGCACGGCACTGAAGCTTTCTTT. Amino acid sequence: CASSNGRRHGTEAFF.

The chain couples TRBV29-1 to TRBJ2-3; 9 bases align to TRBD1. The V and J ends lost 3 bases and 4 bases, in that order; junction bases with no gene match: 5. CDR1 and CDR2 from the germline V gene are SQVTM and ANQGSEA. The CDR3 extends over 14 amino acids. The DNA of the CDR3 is TGCAGCGTTGACGGGACAGGGATCCCAGATACGCAGTATTTT. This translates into CSVDGTGIPDTQYF.

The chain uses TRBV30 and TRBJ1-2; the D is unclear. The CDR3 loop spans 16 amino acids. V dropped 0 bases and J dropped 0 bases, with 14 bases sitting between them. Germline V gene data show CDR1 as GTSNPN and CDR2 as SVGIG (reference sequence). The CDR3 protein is CAWSVLAFETNYGYTF. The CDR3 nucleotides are TGTGCCTGGAGTGTATTGGCTTTCGAGACTAACTATGGCTACACCTTC.

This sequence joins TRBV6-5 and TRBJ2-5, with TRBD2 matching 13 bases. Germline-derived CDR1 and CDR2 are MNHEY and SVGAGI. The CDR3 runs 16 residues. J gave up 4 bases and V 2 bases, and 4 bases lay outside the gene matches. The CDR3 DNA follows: TGTGCCAGCAGTTACGGACTAGCGGGAGTGGGAGAGACCCAGTACTTC. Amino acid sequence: CASSYGLAGVGETQYF.

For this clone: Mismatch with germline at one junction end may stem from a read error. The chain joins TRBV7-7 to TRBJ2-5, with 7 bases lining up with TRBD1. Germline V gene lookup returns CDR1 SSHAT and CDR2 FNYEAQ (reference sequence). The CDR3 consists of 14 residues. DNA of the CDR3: TGTGCTAGCAGCGCCTACAGGGGTGGAGAGACCCAGTACTTC. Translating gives CASSAYRGGETQYF.

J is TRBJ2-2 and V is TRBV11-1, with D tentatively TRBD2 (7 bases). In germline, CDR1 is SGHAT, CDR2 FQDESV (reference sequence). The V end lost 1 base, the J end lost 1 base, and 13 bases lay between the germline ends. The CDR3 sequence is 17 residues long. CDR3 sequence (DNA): TGTGCCAGCAGCTTAGGCCCGCGGGGGCAGAACACCGGGGAGCTGTTTTTT. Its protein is CASSLGPRGQNTGELFF.

The CDR3 protein is CASRTGTTRKPQHF. The DNA for the CDR3 is TGTGCCAGCAGGACCGGGACAACAAGGAAGCCCCAGCATTTT. This chain joins TRBV28 and TRBJ1-5; D perhaps matches TRBD1 (6 bases). V was shortened by 6 bases and J by 8 bases, with 17 bases between the two germline ends. CDR3 length: 14 amino acids. Germline assignment: CDR1 MDHEN and CDR2 SYDVKM. Based on the CDR3 plus reference TRBV28 and TRBJ1-5, the full variable domain is DVKVTQSSRYLVKRTGEKVFLECVQDMDHENMFWYRQDPGLGLRLIYFSYDVKMKEKGDIPEGYSVSREKKERFSLILESASTNQTSMYLCASRTGTTRKPQHFGDGTRLSIL.

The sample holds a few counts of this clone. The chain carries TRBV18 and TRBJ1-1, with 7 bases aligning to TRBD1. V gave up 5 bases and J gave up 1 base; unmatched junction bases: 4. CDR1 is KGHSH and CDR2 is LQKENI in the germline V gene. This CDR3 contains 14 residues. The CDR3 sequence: CASSRDSKNTEAFF. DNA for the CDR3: TGTGCCAGCTCAAGGGACAGTAAGAACACTGAAGCTTTCTTT. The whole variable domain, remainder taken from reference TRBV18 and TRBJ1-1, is NAGVMQNPRHLVRRRGQEARLRCSPMKGHSHVYWYRQLPEEGLKFMVYLQKENIIDESGMPKERFSAEFPKEGPSILRIQQVVRGDSAAYFCASSRDSKNTEAFFGQGTRLTVV.

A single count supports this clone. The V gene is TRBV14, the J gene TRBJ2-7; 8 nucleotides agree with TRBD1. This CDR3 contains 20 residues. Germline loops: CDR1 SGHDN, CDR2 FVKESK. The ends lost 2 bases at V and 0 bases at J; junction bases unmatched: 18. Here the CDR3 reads CASSQRAWTGIESRSYEQYF. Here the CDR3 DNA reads TGTGCCAGCAGCCAAAGGGCCTGGACAGGGATCGAGAGCCGCTCCTACGAGCAGTACTTC.

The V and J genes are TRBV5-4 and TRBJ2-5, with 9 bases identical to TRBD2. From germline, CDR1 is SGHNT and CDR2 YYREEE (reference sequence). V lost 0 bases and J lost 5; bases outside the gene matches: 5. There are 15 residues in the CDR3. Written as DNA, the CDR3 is TGTGCCAGCAGCTTGGGCTTCGGGACTAGCGAGACCCAGTACTTC. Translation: CASSLGFGTSETQYF. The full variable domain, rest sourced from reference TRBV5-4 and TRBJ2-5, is ETGVTQSPTHLIKTRGQQVTLRCSSQSGHNTVSWYQQALGQGPQFIFQYYREEENGRGNFPPRFSGLQFPNYSSELNVNALELDDSALYLCASSLGFGTSETQYFGPGTRLLVL.

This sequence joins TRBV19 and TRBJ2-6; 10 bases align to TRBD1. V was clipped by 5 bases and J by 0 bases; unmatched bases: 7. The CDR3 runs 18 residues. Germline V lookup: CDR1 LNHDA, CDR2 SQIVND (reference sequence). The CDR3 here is CASSGRGQGFSGANVLTF. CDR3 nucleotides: TGTGCCAGTAGTGGGAGGGGACAGGGGTTCTCTGGGGCCAACGTCCTGACTTTC.

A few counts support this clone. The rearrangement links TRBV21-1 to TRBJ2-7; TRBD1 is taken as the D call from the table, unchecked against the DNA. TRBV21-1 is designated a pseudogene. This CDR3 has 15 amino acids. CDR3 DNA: TGTGCCAGCCTTCACAAAGGGGTCCCCAGCTACGAGCAGTACTTC. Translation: CASLHKGVPSYEQYF.

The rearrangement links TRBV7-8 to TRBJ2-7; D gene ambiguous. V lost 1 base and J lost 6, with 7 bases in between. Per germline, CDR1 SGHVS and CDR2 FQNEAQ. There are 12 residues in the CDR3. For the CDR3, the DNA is TGTGCCAGCAGCTTAGGTCCTTTCGAGCAGTACTTC. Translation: CASSLGPFEQYF.

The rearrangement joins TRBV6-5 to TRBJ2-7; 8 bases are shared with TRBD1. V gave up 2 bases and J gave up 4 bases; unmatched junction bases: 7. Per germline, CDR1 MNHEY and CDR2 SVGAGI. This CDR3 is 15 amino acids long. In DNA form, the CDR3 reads TGTGCCAGCAGTTACGGCCGGACAGGGAGTTACGAGCAGTACTTC. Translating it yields CASSYGRTGSYEQYF.

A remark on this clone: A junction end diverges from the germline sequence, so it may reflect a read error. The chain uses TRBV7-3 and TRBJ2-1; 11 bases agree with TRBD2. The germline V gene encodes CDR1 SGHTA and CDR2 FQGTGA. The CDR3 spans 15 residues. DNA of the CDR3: TGTGCCAGCAGCATAACTAGCGGGAGTTACAATGAGCAGTTCTTC. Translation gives CASSITSGSYNEQFF.

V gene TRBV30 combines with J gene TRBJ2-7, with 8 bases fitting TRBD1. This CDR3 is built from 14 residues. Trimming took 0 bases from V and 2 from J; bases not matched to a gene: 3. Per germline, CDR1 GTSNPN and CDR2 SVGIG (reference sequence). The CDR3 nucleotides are TGTGCCTGGAGTGTGGGCAGGGGGCCCTACGAGCAGTACTTC. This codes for CAWSVGRGPYEQYF.

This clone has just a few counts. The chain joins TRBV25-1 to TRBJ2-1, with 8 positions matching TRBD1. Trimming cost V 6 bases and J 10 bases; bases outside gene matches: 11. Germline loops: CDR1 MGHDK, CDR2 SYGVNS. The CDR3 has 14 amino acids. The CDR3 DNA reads TGTGCCAGCAGAGGGACAGGCTACTTAATGGAGCAGTTCTTC. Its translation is CASRGTGYLMEQFF. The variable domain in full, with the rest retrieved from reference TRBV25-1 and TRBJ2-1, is EADIYQTPRYLVIGTGKKITLECSQTMGHDKMYWYQQDPGMELHLIHYSYGVNSTEKGDLSSESTVSRIRTEHFPLTLESARPSHTSQYLCASRGTGYLMEQFFGPGTRLTVL.

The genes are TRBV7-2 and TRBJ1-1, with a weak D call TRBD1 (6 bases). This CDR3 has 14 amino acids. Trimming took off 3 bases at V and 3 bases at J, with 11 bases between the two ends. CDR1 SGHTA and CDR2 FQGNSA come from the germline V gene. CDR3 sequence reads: CASSLGGRDTEAFF. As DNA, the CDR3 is TGTGCCAGCAGCTTGGGGGGGCGAGACACTGAAGCTTTCTTT.

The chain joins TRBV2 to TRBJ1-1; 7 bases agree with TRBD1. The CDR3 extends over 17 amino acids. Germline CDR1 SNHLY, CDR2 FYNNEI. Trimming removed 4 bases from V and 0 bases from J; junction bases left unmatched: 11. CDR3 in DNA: TGTGCCAGCAGTGGCCAGGGGGATGGGGTTTTGAACACTGAAGCTTTCTTT. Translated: CASSGQGDGVLNTEAFF.

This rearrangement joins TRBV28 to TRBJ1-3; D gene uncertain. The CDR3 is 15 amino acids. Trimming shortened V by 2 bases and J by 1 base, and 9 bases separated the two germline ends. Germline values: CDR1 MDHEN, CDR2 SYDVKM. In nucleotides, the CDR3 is TGTGCCAGCAGTTTAGCGGTCAGTTCTGGAAACACCATATATTTT. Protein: CASSLAVSSGNTIYF.

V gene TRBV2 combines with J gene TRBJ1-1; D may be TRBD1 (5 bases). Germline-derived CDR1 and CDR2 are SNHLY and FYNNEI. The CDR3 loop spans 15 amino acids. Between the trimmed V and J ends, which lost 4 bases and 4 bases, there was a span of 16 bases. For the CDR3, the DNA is TGTGCCAGCAGTGCGCGACAGAGCCGTTTCACTGAAGCTTTCTTT. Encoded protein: CASSARQSRFTEAFF.

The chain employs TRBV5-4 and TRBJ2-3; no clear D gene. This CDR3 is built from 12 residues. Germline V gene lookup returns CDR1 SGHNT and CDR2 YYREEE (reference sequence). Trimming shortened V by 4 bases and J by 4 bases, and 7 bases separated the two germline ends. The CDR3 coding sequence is TGTGCCAGCAGCCCTCGCCCAGATACGCAGTATTTT. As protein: CASSPRPDTQYF.

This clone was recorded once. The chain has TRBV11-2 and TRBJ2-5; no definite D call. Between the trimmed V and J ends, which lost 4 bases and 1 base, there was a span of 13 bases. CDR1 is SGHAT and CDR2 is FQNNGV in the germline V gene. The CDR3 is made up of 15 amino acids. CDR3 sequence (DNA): TGTGCCAGCAGCTCACCCACTATCCCCCAAGAGACCCAGTACTTC. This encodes CASSSPTIPQETQYF.

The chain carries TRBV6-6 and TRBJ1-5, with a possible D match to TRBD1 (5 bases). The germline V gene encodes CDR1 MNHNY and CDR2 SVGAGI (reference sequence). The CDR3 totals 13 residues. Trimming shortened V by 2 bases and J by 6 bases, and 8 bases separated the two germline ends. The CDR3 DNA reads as TGTGCCAGCAGTTACGAGGGGACTCAGCCCCAGCATTTT. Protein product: CASSYEGTQPQHF.

CDR3 sequence: CAISESNRQETQYF. The CDR3, as DNA: TGTGCCATCAGTGAGTCGAACAGACAAGAGACCCAGTACTTC. The genes are TRBV10-3 and TRBJ2-5; D ambiguous. Germline lookup yields CDR1 ENHRY and CDR2 SYGVKD. The CDR3 runs 14 residues. V shed 0 bases and J shed 2 bases, with 7 bases lying between them.

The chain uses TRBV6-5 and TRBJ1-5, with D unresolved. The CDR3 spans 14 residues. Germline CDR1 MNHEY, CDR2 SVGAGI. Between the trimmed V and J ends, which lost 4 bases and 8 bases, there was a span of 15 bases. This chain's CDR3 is CASSFGQHGEPQHF. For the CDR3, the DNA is TGTGCCAGCAGTTTCGGGCAGCATGGCGAGCCCCAGCATTTT.